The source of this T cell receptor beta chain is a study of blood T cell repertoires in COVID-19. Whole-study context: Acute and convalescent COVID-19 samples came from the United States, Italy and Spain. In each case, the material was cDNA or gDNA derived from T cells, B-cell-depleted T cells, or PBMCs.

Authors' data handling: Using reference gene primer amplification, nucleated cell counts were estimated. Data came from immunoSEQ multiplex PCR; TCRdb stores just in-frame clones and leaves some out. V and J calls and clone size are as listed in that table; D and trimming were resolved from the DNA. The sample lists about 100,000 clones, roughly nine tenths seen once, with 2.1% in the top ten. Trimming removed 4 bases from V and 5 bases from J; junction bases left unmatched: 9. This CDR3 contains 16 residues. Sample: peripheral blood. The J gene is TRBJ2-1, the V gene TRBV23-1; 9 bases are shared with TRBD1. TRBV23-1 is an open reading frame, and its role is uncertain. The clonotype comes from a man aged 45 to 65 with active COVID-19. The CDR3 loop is CASSRPGTGTNNEQFF. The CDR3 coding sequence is TGCGCCAGCAGTCGACCCGGGACAGGGACAAACAATGAGCAGTTCTTC.